This T cell receptor (beta chain) was sequenced for a study of identical twins. Comments on this clonotype: Its antigen is unidentified.

Germline V CDR1 and CDR2: SGHAT, FQNNGV. V lost 7 bases to trimming and J lost 0 bases, with 10 bases between them. The CDR3 is made up of 14 amino acids. Each CDR3 protein gets one entry after TCRdb re-called the 5' RACE reads with MiXCR. Of about 530,000 distinct CDR3 sequences in the sample, about a fifth were seen once. Whole-study results and caveats: Findings depended on cross-sectional statistics rather than tracking the same donors.

The same specimen was also included in a second study, on yellow fever vaccine responses in identical twins. From that report: As reported, the vaccine T cell response of twins seemed partly convergent and partly personalized.

The chain combines TRBV11-2 with TRBJ2-1; the D gene is possibly TRBD1 (5 bases). Specimen: CD4+ T cells sorted from blood. The sequence derives from a woman aged 18-29 years in good health. Here the CDR3 reads CASIKDNSYNEQFF. In nucleotides, the CDR3 is TGTGCCAGCATTAAGGACAACTCCTACAATGAGCAGTTCTTC.